This entry lists 21 T cell receptor beta chains sequenced from one sample in a study of patients and donors after allogeneic stem cell transplantation. Via MiXCR, TCRdb re-called the RT-PCR reads, giving one row per CDR3 protein. The table shows 900,000 to 1,000,000 distinct CDR3 sequences, with about a sixth occurring only once. The sequencing input was blood, either unsorted or a sorted T cell fraction (not recorded which). These receptors all stem from a human donor who was either an allogeneic HSCT recipient or a stem cell or donor lymphocyte infusion donor (not recorded which). It is not recorded whose cells these are; they may come from a transplant donor.

The table lists this clonotype with a few counts. The chain carries TRBV12-3 or TRBV12-4 and TRBJ2-1; D is perhaps TRBD1 (5 bases). V lost 3 bases, J lost 2 bases, and 8 bases lay in between. The CDR3 is made up of 14 amino acids. This CDR3 reads CASSLRRAYNEQFF. CDR3 sequence (DNA): TGTGCCAGCAGTTTGCGCAGGGCCTACAATGAGCAGTTCTTC.

The V and J genes are TRBV7-2 and TRBJ2-7; 8 bases are a match to TRBD1. Trimming cost V 4 bases and J 5 bases; bases outside gene matches: 10. This CDR3 is 15 amino acids long. Germline V gene lookup returns CDR1 SGHTA and CDR2 FQGNSA. The CDR3 sequence is CASSSRGLGFHEQYF. The CDR3 coding sequence is TGTGCCAGCAGCTCCAGGGGGCTCGGTTTCCACGAGCAGTACTTC.

The V and J genes are TRBV20-1 and TRBJ2-1; 11 bases align to TRBD2. V trimming: 7 bases; J trimming: 6 bases; junction bases outside the gene matches: 8. In germline, CDR1 is DFQATT, CDR2 SNEGSKA (reference sequence). This CDR3 has 14 residues. CDR3 sequence reads: CSVGSSGRLNEQFF. The CDR3 DNA reads as TGCAGTGTTGGGTCTAGCGGGAGGCTCAATGAGCAGTTCTTC.

This sequence joins TRBV7-2 and TRBJ2-3, with 10 bases that match TRBD2. The CDR3 spans 17 residues. Germline V CDR1 and CDR2: SGHTA, FQGNSA. V was clipped by 5 bases and J by 5 bases; unmatched bases: 13. CDR3 in amino acids: CASSHRGTSVSVDTQYF. The CDR3 DNA reads TGTGCCAGCAGCCACCGCGGGACTAGCGTTTCGGTAGATACGCAGTATTTT.

The chain links TRBV11-2 to TRBJ2-1; TRBD2 matches 11 bases. This CDR3 comprises 20 residues. V lost 5 bases to trimming and J lost 0 bases; unmatched junction nucleotides: 15. From germline, CDR1 is SGHAT and CDR2 FQNNGV. CDR3 DNA sequence: TGTGCCAGCAGCCGACGCCCTAGCGGGGGGTCCCATCGCTCCTACAATGAGCAGTTCTTC. This translates into CASSRRPSGGSHRSYNEQFF.

This clonotype was observed a handful of times. The chain recombines TRBV24-1 with TRBJ2-3; D is possibly TRBD2 (6 bases). Germline V gives CDR1 KGHDR, CDR2 SFDVKD. Trimming took 4 bases from V and 2 from J, leaving 15 bases between them. CDR3 length equals 16 residues. Here the CDR3 reads CATSEPTSPLTDTQYF. CDR3 sequence (DNA): TGTGCCACCAGTGAACCGACTAGTCCCCTCACAGATACGCAGTATTTT.

This clonotype came up a few times. This sequence joins TRBV6-5 and TRBJ1-1; D unclear. The V and J ends lost 0 bases and 1 base respectively, with 12 bases between them. The CDR3 extends over 16 amino acids. The germline V gene encodes CDR1 MNHEY and CDR2 SVGAGI. DNA for the CDR3: TGTGCCAGCAGTTACTCACCCAGGATACCGAACACTGAAGCTTTCTTT. This sequence encodes CASSYSPRIPNTEAFF.

V usage is TRBV25-1 and J usage is TRBJ2-4, with a tentative D call TRBD2 (7 bases). The V end was cut by 4 bases, the J end by 0 bases, with 16 bases between. The germline V gene encodes CDR1 MGHDK and CDR2 SYGVNS. The CDR3 covers 17 residues. CDR3 DNA sequence: TGTGCCAGCAGTGCTCCAAGGGGGGGGATAGCCAAAAACATTCAGTACTTC. The encoded protein is CASSAPRGGIAKNIQYF.

V and J are TRBV28 and TRBJ2-7; 11 bases match TRBD1. The CDR3 sequence is 15 residues long. Germline V gene sequence: CDR1 MDHEN, CDR2 SYDVKM. With V trimmed by 6 bases and J by 5 bases, 9 bases remained unmatched. The CDR3 is CASRGEGQGEDEQYF. CDR3 coding DNA: TGTGCCAGCAGGGGGGAGGGACAGGGGGAGGACGAGCAGTACTTC.

The gene calls are TRBV20-1 and TRBJ2-6; D gene ambiguous. V was trimmed by 5 bases and J by 0 bases, leaving 5 bases between them. CDR1 and CDR2 (germline): DFQATT, SNEGSKA (reference sequence). The CDR3 extends over 13 amino acids. Written as DNA, the CDR3 is TGCAGTGCTGTGCTCTCTGGGGCCAACGTCCTGACTTTC. It encodes CSAVLSGANVLTF.

The chain uses TRBV20-1 and TRBJ2-2; 8 bases match TRBD2. The V gene end was trimmed by 5 bases and the J gene end by 0 bases; junction bases not matched to a gene: 8. CDR3 length: 16 amino acids. The germline V gene encodes CDR1 DFQATT and CDR2 SNEGSKA (reference sequence). Here the CDR3 reads CSAPRGGGTNTGELFF. The CDR3 DNA reads TGCAGTGCTCCCCGAGGCGGGGGGACGAACACCGGGGAGCTGTTTTTT.

V usage is TRBV18 and J usage is TRBJ1-1; TRBD1 is a possible D gene (6 bases). The CDR3 covers 15 residues. The V end was cut by 1 base, the J end by 7 bases, with 16 bases between. Germline-derived CDR1 and CDR2 are KGHSH and LQKENI. CDR3 residues: CASSPLFQGSDEAFF. The CDR3 DNA reads TGTGCCAGCTCACCACTCTTTCAGGGGTCGGATGAAGCTTTCTTT.

This clonotype was observed a few times. The gene calls are TRBV24-1 and TRBJ2-1; 12 nucleotides align to TRBD1. The ends lost 3 bases at V and 15 bases at J; junction bases unmatched: 8. Germline V gene lookup returns CDR1 KGHDR and CDR2 SFDVKD. The CDR3 runs to 14 residues. In DNA form, the CDR3 reads TGTGCCACCAGTGATGGCCTAGGGACAGGGGGCCGGTTCTTC. Protein sequence: CATSDGLGTGGRFF.

The chain combines TRBV9 with TRBJ2-3; D ambiguous. Trimming left V 4 bases short and J 1 base short, with 13 bases between. The CDR3 runs 15 residues. CDR1 and CDR2 (germline): SGDLS, YYNGEE. The CDR3: CASSSRLGRTDTQYF. In DNA form, the CDR3 reads TGTGCCAGCAGCTCCCGTTTAGGCCGCACAGATACGCAGTATTTT.

The chain recombines TRBV4-3 with TRBJ2-2; D unresolved. The germline V gene has CDR1 LGHNA and CDR2 YSLEER. V gave up 4 bases and J gave up 1 base, with 10 bases separating them. The CDR3 is 15 amino acids. The CDR3 sequence is CASSPKRLNTGELFF. DNA of the CDR3: TGCGCCAGCAGCCCAAAACGACTGAACACCGGGGAGCTGTTTTTT.

The gene calls are TRBV12-3 or TRBV12-4 and TRBJ2-7; weak D call: TRBD2 (6 bases). V shed 3 bases and J shed 1 base, with 10 bases lying between them. The CDR3 runs 14 residues. The CDR3: CASSFRGSSYEQYF. The DNA for the CDR3 is TGTGCCAGCAGTTTTCGGGGGAGTTCCTACGAGCAGTACTTC.

This clonotype was recorded many times. The chain couples TRBV12-3 or TRBV12-4 to TRBJ2-7, with D possibly TRBD2 on 5 matching bases. The CDR3 extends over 14 amino acids. The ends were cut back, 3 bases at V and 1 base at J, with 10 bases in the middle. The CDR3 region is CASSLGWRSYEQYF. The CDR3 coding sequence is TGTGCCAGCAGTTTGGGATGGAGGTCCTACGAGCAGTACTTC.

J is TRBJ2-7 and V is TRBV29-1; D unresolved. The V gene's germline CDR1 is SQVTM and CDR2 ANQGSEA. The CDR3 length is 13 residues. V lost 7 bases, J lost 3 bases, and 16 bases lay in between. CDR3 nucleotides: TGCAGCGCCTTGAGAACAGCCGGCTACGAGCAGTACTTC. This sequence encodes CSALRTAGYEQYF.

The rearrangement joins TRBV5-1 to TRBJ2-7; D remains unclear. CDR3 length equals 14 residues. The germline V gene encodes CDR1 SGHRS and CDR2 YFSETQ. Trimming pared 3 bases from V and 5 bases from J, leaving 15 bases between. CDR3 bases: TGCGCCAGCAGCTCCTCCGGGTCCCACCACGAGCAGTACTTC. Its protein product is CASSSSGSHHEQYF.

This clonotype was detected a few times. This CDR3 reads CASSPNSGRNYGYTF. The CDR3 nucleotides are TGTGCCAGCTCACCGAACTCCGGCAGGAACTATGGCTACACCTTC. The chain employs TRBV18 and TRBJ1-2; D is undetermined. The V end was cut by 3 bases, the J end by 2 bases, with 13 bases between. The CDR3 is 15 residues long. From germline, CDR1 is KGHSH and CDR2 LQKENI. Full variable domain (missing parts from reference TRBV18 and TRBJ1-2): NAGVMQNPRHLVRRRGQEARLRCSPMKGHSHVYWYRQLPEEGLKFMVYLQKENIIDESGMPKERFSAEFPKEGPSILRIQQVVRGDSAAYFCASSPNSGRNYGYTFGSGTRLTVV.

This clonotype was counted between two and nine times. This chain links TRBV7-7 with TRBJ2-7; no clear D. The V and J ends lost 5 bases and 2 bases respectively, with 13 bases between them. Germline V gene data show CDR1 as SSHAT and CDR2 as FNYEAQ (reference sequence). This CDR3 region has 14 residues. The CDR3 loop reads CASSNPTRPYEQYF. As DNA, the CDR3 is TGTGCCAGCAGCAACCCCACCCGCCCCTACGAGCAGTACTTC.